What follows are 21 T cell receptor beta chains derived from one specimen sequenced in a study of molecular identifiers for immune sequencing clone quantification. TCRdb used MiXCR to reprocess the PCR reads, holding one entry per CDR3 protein. This sample has roughly 320,000 distinct CDR3 sequences, with roughly a quarter found just once. Sequenced sample: naive CD8+ T cells from blood, with Jurkat cell RNA spiked in. Subset given: FACS-sorted CD8+CD4-CCR7+CD45RA+ naive T cells. The receptors were gathered from a human donor in good health. Some libraries in this study had Jurkat cell RNA spiked in.

Ten or more counts support this clonotype. The V and J genes are TRBV28 and TRBJ2-7; 9 bases map to TRBD2. V lost 1 base, J lost 2 bases, and 3 bases stayed unmatched. Germline V gives CDR1 MDHEN, CDR2 SYDVKM. The CDR3 is made up of 15 amino acids. DNA for the CDR3: TGTGCCAGCAGTTTATCGGCGGGGGGGGCCTACGAGCAGTACTTC. Translation gives CASSLSAGGAYEQYF.

Worth noting for this clonotype: A single base separates this from a much larger clone, so it may be a read error. The rearrangement joins TRBV25-1 to TRBJ2-1; no definite D call. The CDR3 has 15 amino acids. Germline V gene data show CDR1 as MGHDK and CDR2 as SYGVNS. The CDR3 DNA is TGTGCCAGCAGTGCGCAATCAGATACCTACAATGAGCAGTCCTTC. This gives the protein CASSAQSDTYNEQSF. Full variable domain (remainder filled in from reference TRBV25-1 and TRBJ2-1): EADIYQTPRYLVIGTGKKITLECSQTMGHDKMYWYQQDPGMELHLIHYSYGVNSTEKGDLSSESTVSRIRTEHFPLTLESARPSHTSQYLCASSAQSDTYNEQSFGPGTRLTVL.

The V and J genes are TRBV12-3 or TRBV12-4 and TRBJ1-2, with no clear D. Trimming left V 4 bases short and J 6 bases short, with 12 bases between. The CDR3 is 13 amino acids. The CDR3 DNA reads as TGTGCCAGCAGTTCACCGGGCCAGGATGGCTACACCTTC. This encodes CASSSPGQDGYTF.

This clonotype was counted many times. The chain recombines TRBV7-9 with TRBJ2-6; D possibly uses TRBD1 or TRBD2 (5 bases each). V lost 5 bases, J lost 0 bases, and 14 bases lay in between. This CDR3 comprises 17 residues. CDR1 is SEHNR, CDR2 FQNEAQ, per germline (reference sequence). The CDR3 here is CASSPPGRTSGANVLTF. The CDR3 DNA is TGTGCCAGCAGCCCTCCGGGACGGACCTCTGGGGCCAACGTCCTGACTTTC.

The chain carries TRBV7-8 and TRBJ2-6; TRBD1 matches at 11 bases. V was clipped by 6 bases and J by 0 bases; unmatched bases: 4. The CDR3 has 17 amino acids. Germline CDR1 is SGHVS and CDR2 is FQNEAQ. The CDR3 bases are TGTGCCAGCAGTACCGGGACAGGGGGCTCTGGGGCCAACGTCCTGACTTTC. Translation: CASSTGTGGSGANVLTF.

The V gene is TRBV1, the J gene TRBJ1-3. TRBV1 is a pseudogene segment. The CDR3 consists of 16 residues. CDR3 region: CASSQDGSSSGNTTYF. CDR3 nucleotides: TGCGCCAGCAGCCAAGATGGAAGCAGCTCTGGAAACACCACATATTTT.

The table lists this clonotype with many counts. The J gene is TRBJ1-2, the V gene TRBV29-1; TRBD1 matches 8 bases. The germline gives CDR1 SQVTM, CDR2 ANQGSEA. The CDR3 extends over 16 amino acids. V shed 4 bases, J shed 0 bases, and the junction held 10 bases outside the gene matches. The CDR3 loop is CSVAGGASIANYGYTF. In DNA form, the CDR3 reads TGCAGCGTTGCAGGGGGCGCTTCCATAGCTAACTATGGCTACACCTTC.

The table lists this clonotype with many counts. The chain is built from TRBV7-9 and TRBJ2-3, with TRBD1 identical over 8 bases. This CDR3 has 15 residues. Germline assignment: CDR1 SEHNR and CDR2 FQNEAQ (reference sequence). V lost 6 bases, J lost 3 bases, and 8 bases stayed unmatched. For the CDR3, the DNA is TGTGCCAGCAGTGTAACAGGGGGAGGAACAGATACGCAGTATTTT. As protein: CASSVTGGGTDTQYF.

This clonotype came up a few times. The chain uses TRBV9 and TRBJ2-5, with TRBD1 identical over 7 bases. This CDR3 contains 17 residues. CDR1 and CDR2 (germline): SGDLS, YYNGEE. Trimming took 3 bases from V and 0 from J; bases not matched to a gene: 11. The CDR3 loop is CASSDDPRGKYQETQYF. CDR3 bases: TGTGCCAGCAGCGACGACCCCAGGGGGAAGTACCAAGAGACCCAGTACTTC. Variable domain in full (rest from reference TRBV9 and TRBJ2-5): DSGVTQTPKHLITATGQRVTLRCSPRSGDLSVYWYQQSLDQGLQFLIQYYNGEERAKGNILERFSAQQFPDLHSELNLSSLELGDSALYFCASSDDPRGKYQETQYFGPGTRLLVL.

This clonotype was counted ten times or more. V gene TRBV30 combines with J gene TRBJ2-3; TRBD1 agrees at 9 bases. There are 16 residues in the CDR3. Germline values: CDR1 GTSNPN, CDR2 SVGIG (reference sequence). The V gene end was trimmed by 1 base and the J gene end by 4 bases; junction bases not matched to a gene: 9. This CDR3 is CAWSGFVDRGSDTQYF. CDR3 sequence (DNA): TGTGCCTGGAGTGGCTTTGTCGACAGGGGGTCAGATACGCAGTATTTT.

This clonotype occurred a few times. The gene calls are TRBV7-2 and TRBJ2-1; D gene ambiguous. Trimming cost V 5 bases and J 8 bases, with 10 bases left between them. Germline CDR1 SGHTA, CDR2 FQGNSA. The CDR3 spans 12 residues. This CDR3 reads CASSPVGYEQFF. CDR3 nucleotide sequence: TGTGCCAGCAGCCCGGTGGGGTATGAGCAGTTCTTC. Complete variable domain (other parts from reference TRBV7-2 and TRBJ2-1): GAGVSQSPSNKVTEKGKDVELRCDPISGHTALYWYRQSLGQGLEFLIYFQGNSAPDKSGLPSDRFSAERTGGSVSTLTIQRTQQEDSAVYLCASSPVGYEQFFGPGTRLTVL.

The J gene is TRBJ2-7, the V gene TRBV29-1; D might be TRBD1 (6 bases). V was shortened by 4 bases and J by 0 bases, with 16 bases between the two germline ends. The CDR3 spans 15 residues. The germline gives CDR1 SQVTM, CDR2 ANQGSEA. CDR3 region: CSVVPAGATSYEQYF. CDR3 in DNA: TGCAGCGTTGTTCCGGCAGGGGCCACCTCCTACGAGCAGTACTTC.

The chain carries TRBV6-2 or TRBV6-3 and TRBJ1-4; no clear D gene. Trimming shortened V by 0 bases and J by 7 bases, and 21 bases separated the two germline ends. CDR3 length equals 18 residues. CDR1 MNHEY and CDR2 SVGEGT come from the germline V gene. The CDR3 DNA reads TGTGCCAGCAGTTACTCGAAAGCCAGACTAAGGATAAGTGAAAAACTGTTTTTT. The encoded protein is CASSYSKARLRISEKLFF.

In its sample, this clonotype was seen a few times. J is TRBJ2-7 and V is TRBV4-3; tentative D call: TRBD2 (6 bases). V was trimmed by 0 bases and J by 2 bases, leaving 11 bases between them. This CDR3 is built from 15 residues. Germline V lookup: CDR1 LGHNA, CDR2 YSLEER. CDR3 nucleotide sequence: TGCGCCAGCAGCCAAGACGGGACTGAAACCTACGAGCAGTACTTC. Encoded protein: CASSQDGTETYEQYF.

With regard to this clonotype: A read error may explain this, as a much larger clone is one base away. The genes are TRBV9 and TRBJ1-4; D unclear. V shed 2 bases and J shed 5 bases, with 13 bases lying between them. Germline CDR1 and CDR2: SGDLS and YYNGEE. The CDR3 length is 15 residues. DNA of the CDR3: TGTGCCAGCAGCGTCGGAGCCAGGACCAATGAAAAACTGTTTTTT. Its translation is CASSVGARTNEKLFF.

This clonotype was recorded at least ten times. The V call is TRBV20-1, the J call TRBJ2-7; 7 nucleotides align to TRBD2. Looked up from germline, CDR1 is DFQATT and CDR2 is SNEGSKA (reference sequence). V lost 5 bases to trimming and J lost 1 base; unmatched junction nucleotides: 8. The CDR3 runs to 14 residues. The CDR3 bases are TGCAGTGCTCTCGAGCGGGGAGGTTCCTACGAGCAGTACTTC. This sequence encodes CSALERGGSYEQYF.

This clonotype was seen a few times. The chain carries TRBV4-1 and TRBJ1-1, with D hard to call. The CDR3 is 14 amino acids. Deletions cut 2 bases from V and 3 bases from J, with 10 bases between. Germline CDR1 is MGHRA and CDR2 is YSYEKL. CDR3 in DNA: TGCGCCAGCAGCCAAACATGGGCGGACACTGAAGCTTTCTTT. This encodes CASSQTWADTEAFF.

This clonotype was recorded many times. The chain carries TRBV27 and TRBJ1-6; D is unresolved. The CDR3 consists of 14 residues. Between the trimmed V and J ends, which lost 2 bases and 8 bases, there was a span of 10 bases. Germline V CDR1 and CDR2: MNHEY, SMNVEV (reference sequence). In nucleotides, the CDR3 is TGTGCCAGCAGTTTACGGGGTATACATTCACCCCTCCACTTT. It is translated as CASSLRGIHSPLHF.

This clonotype came up a few times. The chain combines TRBV19 with TRBJ1-1; D ambiguous. V was cut by 3 bases and J by 1 base, with 6 bases left in between. Germline-derived CDR1 and CDR2 are LNHDA and SQIVND (reference sequence). The CDR3 contains 13 residues. DNA of the CDR3: TGTGCCAGTAGTATCATGGGGAACACTGAAGCTTTCTTT. Its protein product is CASSIMGNTEAFF.

The chain carries TRBV27 and TRBJ2-3; TRBD2 matches at 9 bases. CDR1 is MNHEY and CDR2 is SMNVEV in the germline V gene (reference sequence). The CDR3 totals 16 residues. The trim removed 2 bases at V and 0 bases at J, leaving 3 bases unmatched. This chain's CDR3 is CASSLNSGGSTDTQYF. CDR3 in DNA: TGTGCCAGCAGTTTAAATAGCGGGGGTAGCACAGATACGCAGTATTTT.

This clonotype was picked up many times. V gene TRBV5-6 combines with J gene TRBJ2-7, with 7 nucleotides matching TRBD2. V lost 3 bases and J lost 3; bases outside the gene matches: 6. Germline values: CDR1 SGHDT, CDR2 YYEEEE. The CDR3 spans 14 residues. The CDR3 loop is CASSSGLSFYEQYF. In DNA form, the CDR3 reads TGTGCCAGCAGCTCGGGACTATCGTTCTACGAGCAGTACTTC.